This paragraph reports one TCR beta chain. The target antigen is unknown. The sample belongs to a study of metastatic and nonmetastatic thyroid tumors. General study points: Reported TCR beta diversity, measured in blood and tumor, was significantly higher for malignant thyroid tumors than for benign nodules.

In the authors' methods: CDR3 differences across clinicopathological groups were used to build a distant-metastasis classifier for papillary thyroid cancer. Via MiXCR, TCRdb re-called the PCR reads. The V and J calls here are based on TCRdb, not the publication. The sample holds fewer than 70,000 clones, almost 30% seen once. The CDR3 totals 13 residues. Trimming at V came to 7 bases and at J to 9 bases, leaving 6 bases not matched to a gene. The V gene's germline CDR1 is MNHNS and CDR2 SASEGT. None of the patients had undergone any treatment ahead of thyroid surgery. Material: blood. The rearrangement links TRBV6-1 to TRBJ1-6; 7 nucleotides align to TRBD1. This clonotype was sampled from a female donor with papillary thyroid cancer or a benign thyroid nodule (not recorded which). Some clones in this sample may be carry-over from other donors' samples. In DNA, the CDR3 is TGTGCCAGCAAGCAGGGGGTAGGTTCACCCCTCCACTTT. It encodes CASKQGVGSPLHF.